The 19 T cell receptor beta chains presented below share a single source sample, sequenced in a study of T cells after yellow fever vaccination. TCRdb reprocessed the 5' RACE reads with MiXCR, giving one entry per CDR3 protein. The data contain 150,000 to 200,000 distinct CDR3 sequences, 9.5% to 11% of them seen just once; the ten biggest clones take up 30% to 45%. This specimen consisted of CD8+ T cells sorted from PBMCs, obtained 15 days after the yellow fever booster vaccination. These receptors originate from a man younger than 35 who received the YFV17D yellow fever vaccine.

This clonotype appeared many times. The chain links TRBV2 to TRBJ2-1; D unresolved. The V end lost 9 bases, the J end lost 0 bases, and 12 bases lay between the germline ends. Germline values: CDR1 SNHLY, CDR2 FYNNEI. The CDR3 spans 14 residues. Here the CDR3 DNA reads TGTGCCAGAAAAATACGGAACTCCTACAATGAGCAGTTCTTC. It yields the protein CARKIRNSYNEQFF.

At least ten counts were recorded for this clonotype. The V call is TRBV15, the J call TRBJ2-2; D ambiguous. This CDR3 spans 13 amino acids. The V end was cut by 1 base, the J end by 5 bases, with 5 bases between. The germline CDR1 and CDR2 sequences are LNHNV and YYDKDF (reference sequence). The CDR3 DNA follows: TGTGCCACCAGCAGAGGCCGAACCGGGGAGCTGTTTTTT. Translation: CATSRGRTGELFF.

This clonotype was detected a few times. The CDR3 bases are TGTGCCACCAGCAGAGATGGACGGGGACTGGGAGGGCTTCAGTACTTC. Translating it yields CATSRDGRGLGGLQYF. The J gene is TRBJ2-4, the V gene TRBV15; 7 nucleotides align to TRBD2. V lost 0 bases and J lost 11; bases outside the gene matches: 13. The CDR3 extends over 16 amino acids. Germline V gene sequence: CDR1 LNHNV, CDR2 YYDKDF (reference sequence).

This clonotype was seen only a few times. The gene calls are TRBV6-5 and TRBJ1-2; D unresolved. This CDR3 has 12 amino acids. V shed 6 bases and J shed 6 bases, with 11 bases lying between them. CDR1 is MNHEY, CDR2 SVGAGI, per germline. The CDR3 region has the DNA TGTGCCAGCAGCGACCTTCTGGATGGCTACACCTTC. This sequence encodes CASSDLLDGYTF.

CDR3 sequence (DNA): TGTGCCAGCAGTCACCCACAGGCGAACACCGGGGAGCTGTTTTTT. Protein sequence: CASSHPQANTGELFF. The rearrangement links TRBV6-6 to TRBJ2-2; a weak D match, TRBD1 (5 bases). Germline CDR1 is MNHNY and CDR2 is SVGAGI (reference sequence). The ends were cut back, 5 bases at V and 0 bases at J, with 10 bases in the middle. CDR3 length: 15 amino acids.

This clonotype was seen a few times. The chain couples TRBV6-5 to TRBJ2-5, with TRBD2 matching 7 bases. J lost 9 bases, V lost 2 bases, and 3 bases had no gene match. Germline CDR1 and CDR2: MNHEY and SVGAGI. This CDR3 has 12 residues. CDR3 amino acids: CASSYVGGAQYF. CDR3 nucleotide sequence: TGTGCCAGCAGTTACGTGGGGGGGGCCCAGTACTTC.

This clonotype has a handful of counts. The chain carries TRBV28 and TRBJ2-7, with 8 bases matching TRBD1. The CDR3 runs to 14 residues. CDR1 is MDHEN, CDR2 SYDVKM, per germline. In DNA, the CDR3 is TGTGCCAGCAGTCCCCGGGACAGGCCTTACGAGCAGTGCGTC. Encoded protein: CASSPRDRPYEQCV.

CDR3 nucleotide sequence: TGTGCCAGCAGCCCTCCCGGAACAGGGTGGGGCAATGAGCAGTTCTTC. It encodes CASSPPGTGWGNEQFF. V and J are TRBV7-6 and TRBJ2-1, with D possibly being TRBD1 (6 bases). Per the germline V gene, CDR1 is SGHVS and CDR2 is FNYEAQ. The CDR3 is made up of 16 amino acids. Trimming took off 5 bases at V and 6 bases at J, with 20 bases between the two ends.

In nucleotides, the CDR3 is TGTGCCAGCAGCTTAACGACCGGGACAGGGAAGGCCTACACCTTC. Encoded protein: CASSLTTGTGKAYTF. The gene calls are TRBV7-9 and TRBJ1-2; 9 bases align to TRBD1. V shed 2 bases and J 10 bases; nucleotides not matched to a gene: 11. The CDR3 runs 15 residues. Germline assignment: CDR1 SEHNR and CDR2 FQNEAQ (reference sequence).

The DNA of the CDR3 is TGTGCCAGCACCACTAGCGGGGGTATCGATGAGCAGTTCTTC. This sequence encodes CASTTSGGIDEQFF. V is TRBV7-8 and J is TRBJ2-1, with 11 bases aligning to TRBD2. Germline assignment: CDR1 SGHVS and CDR2 FQNEAQ. This CDR3 is built from 14 residues. Trimming at V came to 7 bases and at J to 8 bases, leaving 7 bases not matched to a gene.

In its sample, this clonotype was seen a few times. CDR3 residues: CASSSHERGAGDTQYF. The DNA of the CDR3 is TGTGCCAGCAGTTCCCACGAGCGGGGGGCTGGAGATACGCAGTATTTT. V usage is TRBV12-3 or TRBV12-4 and J usage is TRBJ2-3; 9 positions match TRBD2. This CDR3 contains 16 residues. The V gene end was trimmed by 4 bases and the J gene end by 5 bases; junction bases not matched to a gene: 10.

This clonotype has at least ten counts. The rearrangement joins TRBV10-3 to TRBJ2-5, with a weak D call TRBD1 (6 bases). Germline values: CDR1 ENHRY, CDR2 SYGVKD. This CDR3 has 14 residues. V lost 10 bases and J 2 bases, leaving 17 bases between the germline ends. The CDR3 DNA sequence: TGTGCCACCCCGTCCTTAGGGGGTCAAGAGACCCAGTACTTC. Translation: CATPSLGGQETQYF.

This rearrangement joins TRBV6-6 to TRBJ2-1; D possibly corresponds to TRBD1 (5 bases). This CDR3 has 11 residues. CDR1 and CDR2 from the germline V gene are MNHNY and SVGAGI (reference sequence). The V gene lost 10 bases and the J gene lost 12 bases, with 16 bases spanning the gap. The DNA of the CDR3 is TGTGCCATCGCGCAGGGCTTGGGGCAGTTCTTC. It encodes CAIAQGLGQFF.

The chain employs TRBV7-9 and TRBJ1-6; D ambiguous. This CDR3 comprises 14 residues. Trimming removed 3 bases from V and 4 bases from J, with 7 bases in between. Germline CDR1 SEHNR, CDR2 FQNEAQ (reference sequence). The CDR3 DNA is TGTGCCAGCAGCTTGGTGGAATATAATTCACCCCTCCACTTT. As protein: CASSLVEYNSPLHF.

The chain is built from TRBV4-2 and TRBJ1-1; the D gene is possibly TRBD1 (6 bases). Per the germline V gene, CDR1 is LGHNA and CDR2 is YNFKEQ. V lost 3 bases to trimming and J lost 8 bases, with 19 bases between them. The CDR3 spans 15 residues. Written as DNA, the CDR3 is TGTGCCAGCAGCCACCCCTTAGCGGGGGGCAAGGAAGCTTTCTTT. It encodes CASSHPLAGGKEAFF.

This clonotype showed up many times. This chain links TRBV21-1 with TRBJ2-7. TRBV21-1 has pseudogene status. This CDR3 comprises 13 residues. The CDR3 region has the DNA TGTGCCAGCAGCAAAGAGGAATCCTACGAGCAGTACTTC. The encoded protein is CASSKEESYEQYF.

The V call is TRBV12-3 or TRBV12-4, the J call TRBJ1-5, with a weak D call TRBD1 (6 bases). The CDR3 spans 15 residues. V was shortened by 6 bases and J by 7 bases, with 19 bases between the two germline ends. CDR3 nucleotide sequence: TGTGCCAGCAGCCCAAAAGGGGGGTCCGGGCAGCCCCAGCATTTT. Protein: CASSPKGGSGQPQHF.

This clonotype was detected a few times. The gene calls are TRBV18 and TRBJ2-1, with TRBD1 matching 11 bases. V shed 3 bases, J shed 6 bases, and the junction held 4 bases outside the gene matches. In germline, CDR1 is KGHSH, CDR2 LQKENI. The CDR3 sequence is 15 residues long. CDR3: CASSPADRGLNEQFF. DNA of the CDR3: TGTGCCAGCTCACCCGCGGACAGGGGGCTCAATGAGCAGTTCTTC.

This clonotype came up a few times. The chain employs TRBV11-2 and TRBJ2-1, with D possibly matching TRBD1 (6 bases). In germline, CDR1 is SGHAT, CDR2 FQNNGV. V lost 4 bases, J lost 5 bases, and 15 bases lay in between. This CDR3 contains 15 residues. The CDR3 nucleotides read TGTGCCAGCAGCTCTTACAGGGCGTCGGACAATGAGCAGTTCTTC. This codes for CASSSYRASDNEQFF.